Listed below are T cell receptor beta chains from one sample, sequenced in a study of cytomegalovirus exposure and HLA in healthy donors. Sequencing was performed with immunoSEQ multiplex PCR; in TCRdb, only in-frame clones are kept and a portion is missing. The profile covers approximately 140,000 clones, with under 85% appearing a single time and roughly 0.87% taken by the ten largest. Sequencing was done on a sample of PBMCs. These TCRs come from a young man in good health and CMV-seronegative. Both conserved end residues are part of each CDR3. The order of the fields is V gene, clone size, J gene, D gene, CDR3 protein, CDR3 DNA. A D gene is named only where the DNA matches it firmly. Only some rows state a clone size, as once, few, many or a class for expanded clones.

TRBV7-7	NA	TRBJ2-5	NA	CASSLGSVQETQYF	TGTGCTAGCAGCTTAGGTTCGGTCCAAGAGACCCAGTACTTC
TRBV9	NA	TRBJ1-6	NA	CASSVETAYNSPLHF	TGTGCCAGCAGCGTAGAGACAGCCTATAATTCACCCCTCCACTTT
TRBV6-1	once	TRBJ1-3	NA	CASSIEANSGNTIYF	TGTGCCAGCAGTATCGAGGCGAATTCTGGAAACACCATATATTTT
TRBV5-6	NA	TRBJ1-2	NA	CASSPLQATYGYTF	TGTGCCAGCAGCCCCCTACAGGCTACCTATGGCTACACCTTC
TRBV6-6	few	TRBJ2-3	TRBD2	CASSHTSGGSTDTQYF	TGTGCCAGCAGTCACACTAGCGGGGGGAGCACAGATACGCAGTATTTT
TRBV14	NA	TRBJ1-2	TRBD1	CASSPRGRGYTF	TGTGCCAGCAGCCCCAGGGGGAGAGGCTACACCTTC
TRBV19	NA	TRBJ2-2	NA	CASSIPVMDTGELFF	TGTGCCAGTAGTATTCCGGTTATGGACACCGGGGAGCTGTTTTTT
TRBV27	NA	TRBJ2-7	NA	CASTPPDRPYEQYF	TGTGCCAGCACCCCCCCCGACAGGCCCTACGAGCAGTACTTC
TRBV4-3	once	TRBJ2-7	TRBD1	CASSRGQGAYEQYF	TGCGCCAGCAGCCGAGGACAGGGGGCCTACGAGCAGTACTTC
TRBV6-5	NA	TRBJ2-5	NA	CASSAPSTGGETQYF	TGTGCCAGCAGTGCCCCTTCGACAGGAGGAGAGACCCAGTACTTC